This TCR beta chain was obtained from a study of shared clonotypes between healthy human individuals. As for the study in general: Donor composition was two women and three men, aged 18 to 49.

Data came from immunoSEQ multiplex PCR; TCRdb stores just in-frame clones and leaves some out. The repertoire holds over a million clones, with 95% to 97% as singletons. CDR1 and CDR2 from the germline V gene are LNHDA and SQIVND (reference sequence). The CDR3 has 13 amino acids. Deletions cut 6 bases from V and 1 base from J, with 9 bases between. The gene calls are TRBV19 and TRBJ1-1; TRBD1 might be the D (6 bases). Sequences were obtained from naive CD4+ T cells sorted from blood. The subset here: CD45RA+ positively selected. The clonotype was recovered from a man aged 25-45 years in good health. CDR3 DNA: TGTGCCAGTAGGGACAGCCCGAACACTGAAGCTTTCTTT. Translation gives CASRDSPNTEAFF.